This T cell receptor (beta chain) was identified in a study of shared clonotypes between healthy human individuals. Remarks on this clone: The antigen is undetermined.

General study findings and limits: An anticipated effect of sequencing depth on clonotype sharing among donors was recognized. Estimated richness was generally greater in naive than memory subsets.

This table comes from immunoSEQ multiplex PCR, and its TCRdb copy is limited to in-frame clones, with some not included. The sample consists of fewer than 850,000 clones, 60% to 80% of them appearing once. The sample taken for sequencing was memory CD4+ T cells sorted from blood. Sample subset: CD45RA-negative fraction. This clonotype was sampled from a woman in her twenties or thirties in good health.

The CDR3, as DNA: TGTGCCTGGAGTCCCCGCCGAGTAGCGGGATCCACAGATACGCAGTATTTT. Protein: CAWSPRRVAGSTDTQYF. The V gene is TRBV30, the J gene TRBJ2-3, with 8 bases that match TRBD2. The CDR3 covers 17 residues. Germline V CDR1 and CDR2: GTSNPN, SVGIG (reference sequence). With 2 bases clipped from V and 2 bases from J, the junction kept 12 bases outside the gene matches.